The rows below give T cell receptor beta chains drawn from one sample of a study of cytomegalovirus exposure and HLA in healthy donors. Clones were read by immunoSEQ multiplex PCR, and TCRdb kept only the in-frame ones, dropping some. The sample lists 200,000 to 250,000 clones; less than 85% were seen once. The sequenced sample was PBMCs. Every receptor here comes from a girl aged 2-10 years in good health and CMV-seronegative. Each CDR3 is given with its conserved first and last residue.

V,J,CDR3
TRBV7-8,TRBJ1-2,CASSSRDRGRLSYGYTF
TRBV2,TRBJ2-7,CASSGSGSSYEQYF
TRBV6-1,TRBJ2-3,CASSEWVGGPTDTQYF
TRBV10-3,TRBJ1-5,CAIAGQGEGQPQHF
TRBV11-2,TRBJ2-1,CASSFGGGSSYNEQFF
TRBV2,TRBJ1-1,CASSRLGGNTEAFF
TRBV10-3,TRBJ2-2,CAIRAGTGKTGELFF
TRBV13,TRBJ1-2,CASSFRDRGVVGYTF
TRBV15,TRBJ2-3,CATSRTGTSGRPRGTDTQYF
TRBV27,TRBJ2-3,CASSPGTGGTDTQYF
TRBV18,TRBJ1-2,CASSRDRGLDGYTF
TRBV27,NA,CATMGTGTGVYEQYF
TRBV7-2,TRBJ2-2,CASSSGLAPGELFF
TRBV6-1,TRBJ1-5,CASSEAPGQGAWSNQPQHF
TRBV2,TRBJ1-3,CASIEGSSGNTIYF
TRBV6-5,TRBJ1-1,CASSWTGMNTEAFF
TRBV12-5,TRBJ2-5,CASGSGGLAGPPTSQYF
TRBV6-5,TRBJ2-4,CASSKTGPNIQYF
TRBV5-6,TRBJ1-4,CASSSYMRGPNEKLFF
TRBV11-2,TRBJ1-3,CASSVDRGNTIYF
TRBV5-1,TRBJ2-1,CASSLGAVSSYNEQFF
TRBV6-6,TRBJ1-4,CASSYSLQGYDEKLFF
TRBV29-1,TRBJ2-3,CSVRQRLTDTQYF
TRBV7-8,TRBJ2-2,CASSFTSNFGELFF
TRBV18,TRBJ2-2,CASSPGATATGELFF
TRBV5-6,TRBJ2-1,CASGPGTIGHEQFF
TRBV6-1,TRBJ2-2,CASSPLGDYTGELFF
TRBV7-9,TRBJ2-3,CASSDSYDTDTQYF
TRBV9,TRBJ2-3,CASSLTGTGLVDTQYF
TRBV5-1,TRBJ1-2,CASTAQTGGAYGYTF
TRBV19,TRBJ1-1,CASSIGTAEAFF
TRBV19,TRBJ2-7,CASSSGAYEQYF
TRBV5-1,TRBJ2-5,CASSFTGAEETQYF